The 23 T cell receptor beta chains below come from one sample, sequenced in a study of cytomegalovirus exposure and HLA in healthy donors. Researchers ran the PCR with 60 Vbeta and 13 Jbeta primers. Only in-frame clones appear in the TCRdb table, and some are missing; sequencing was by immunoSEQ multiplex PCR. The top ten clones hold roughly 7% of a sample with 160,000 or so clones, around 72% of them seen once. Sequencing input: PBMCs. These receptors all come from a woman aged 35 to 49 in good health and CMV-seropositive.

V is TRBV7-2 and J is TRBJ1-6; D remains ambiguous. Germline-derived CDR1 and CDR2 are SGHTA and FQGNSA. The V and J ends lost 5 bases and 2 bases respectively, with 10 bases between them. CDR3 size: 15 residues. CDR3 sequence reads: CASSNPGTYNSPLHF. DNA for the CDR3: TGTGCCAGCAGCAATCCGGGGACCTATAATTCACCCCTCCACTTT.

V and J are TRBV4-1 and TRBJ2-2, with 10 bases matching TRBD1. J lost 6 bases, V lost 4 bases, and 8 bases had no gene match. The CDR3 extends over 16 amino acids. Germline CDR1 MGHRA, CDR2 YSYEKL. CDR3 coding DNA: TGCGCCAGCAGCCTGGGACAGGGGAAGTCAGCCGGGGAGCTGTTTTTT. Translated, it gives CASSLGQGKSAGELFF.

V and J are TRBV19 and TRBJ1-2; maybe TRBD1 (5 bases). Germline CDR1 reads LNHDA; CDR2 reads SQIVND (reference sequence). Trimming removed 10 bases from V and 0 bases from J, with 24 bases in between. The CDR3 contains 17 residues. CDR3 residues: CAIQTGGGASANYGYTF. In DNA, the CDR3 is TGTGCCATTCAGACGGGGGGAGGTGCCTCAGCTAACTATGGCTACACCTTC.

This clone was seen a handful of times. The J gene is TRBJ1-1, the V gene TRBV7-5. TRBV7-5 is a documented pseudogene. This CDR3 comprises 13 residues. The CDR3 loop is CARSWAGATEAFF. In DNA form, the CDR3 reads TGTGCCAGAAGCTGGGCGGGGGCCACTGAAGCTTTCTTT.

CDR3 residues: CASTPGGSYQPQHF. CDR3 DNA: TGTGCCAGTACCCCCGGAGGAAGCTATCAGCCCCAGCATTTT. This chain links TRBV19 with TRBJ1-5, with D unclear. This CDR3 is built from 14 residues. Germline CDR1 reads LNHDA; CDR2 reads SQIVND (reference sequence). Trimming cost V 7 bases and J 5 bases, with 15 bases left between them.

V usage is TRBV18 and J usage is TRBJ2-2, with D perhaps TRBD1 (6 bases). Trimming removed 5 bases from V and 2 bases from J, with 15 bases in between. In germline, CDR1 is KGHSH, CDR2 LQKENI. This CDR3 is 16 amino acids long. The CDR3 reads CASSESGTRNTGELFF. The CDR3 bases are TGTGCCAGCTCAGAATCCGGGACACGAAACACCGGGGAGCTGTTTTTT.

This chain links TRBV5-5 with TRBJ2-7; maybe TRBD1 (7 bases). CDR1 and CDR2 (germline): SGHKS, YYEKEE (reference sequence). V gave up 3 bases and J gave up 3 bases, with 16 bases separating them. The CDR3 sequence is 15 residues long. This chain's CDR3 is CASSSQGGSHYEQYF. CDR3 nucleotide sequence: TGTGCCAGCAGCTCCCAGGGGGGCAGCCACTACGAGCAGTACTTC.

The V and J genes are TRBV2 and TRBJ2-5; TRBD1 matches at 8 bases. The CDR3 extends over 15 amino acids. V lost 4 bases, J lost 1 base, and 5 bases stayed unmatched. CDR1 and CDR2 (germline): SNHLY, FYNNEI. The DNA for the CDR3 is TGTGCCAGCAGTGGGACAGGGTTGTCCCAAGAGACCCAGTACTTC. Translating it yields CASSGTGLSQETQYF. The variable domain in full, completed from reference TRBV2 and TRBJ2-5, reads EPEVTQTPSHQVTQMGQEVILRCVPISNHLYFYWYRQILGQKVEFLVSFYNNEISEKSEIFDDQFSVERPDGSNFTLKIRSTKLEDSAMYFCASSGTGLSQETQYFGPGTRLLVL.

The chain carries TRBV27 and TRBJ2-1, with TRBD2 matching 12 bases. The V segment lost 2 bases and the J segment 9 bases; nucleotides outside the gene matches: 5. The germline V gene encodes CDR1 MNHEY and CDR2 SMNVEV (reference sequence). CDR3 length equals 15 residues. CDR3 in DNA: TGTGCCAGCAGTTTAGCTAGCGGGGGGGGTAGTGAGCAGTTCTTC. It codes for CASSLASGGGSEQFF.

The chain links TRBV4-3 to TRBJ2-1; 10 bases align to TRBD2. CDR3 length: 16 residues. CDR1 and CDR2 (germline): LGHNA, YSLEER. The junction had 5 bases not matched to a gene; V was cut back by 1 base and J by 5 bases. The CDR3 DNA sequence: TGCGCCAGCAGCCAAGTTCCACTAGCGGGGCACAATGAGCAGTTCTTC. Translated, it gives CASSQVPLAGHNEQFF.

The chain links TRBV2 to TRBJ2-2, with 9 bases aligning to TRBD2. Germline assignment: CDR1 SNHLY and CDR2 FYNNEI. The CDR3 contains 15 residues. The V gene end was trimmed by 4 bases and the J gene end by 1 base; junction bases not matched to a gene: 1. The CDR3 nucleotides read TGTGCCAGCAGTGGAGCGGGGGGGAACACCGGGGAGCTGTTTTTT. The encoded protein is CASSGAGGNTGELFF.

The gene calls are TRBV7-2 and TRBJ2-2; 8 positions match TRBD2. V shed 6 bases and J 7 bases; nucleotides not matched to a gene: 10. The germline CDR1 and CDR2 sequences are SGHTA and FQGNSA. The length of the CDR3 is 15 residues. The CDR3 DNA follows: TGTGCCAGCAGAAAGGAGGCGGGGGGCGTCGGGGAGCTGTTTTTT. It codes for CASRKEAGGVGELFF.

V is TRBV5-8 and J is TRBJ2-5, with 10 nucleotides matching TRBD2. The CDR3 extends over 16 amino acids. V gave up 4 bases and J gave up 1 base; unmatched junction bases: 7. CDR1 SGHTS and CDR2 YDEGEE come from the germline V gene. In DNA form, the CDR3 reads TGTGCCAGCAGCCCAGGACTAGCGGTGATCCAAGAGACCCAGTACTTC. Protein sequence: CASSPGLAVIQETQYF. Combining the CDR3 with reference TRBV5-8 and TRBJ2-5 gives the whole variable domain EAGVTQSPTHLIKTRGQQATLRCSPISGHTSVYWYQQALGLGLQFLLWYDEGEERNRGNFPPRFSGRQFPNYSSELNVNALELEDSALYLCASSPGLAVIQETQYFGPGTRLLVL.

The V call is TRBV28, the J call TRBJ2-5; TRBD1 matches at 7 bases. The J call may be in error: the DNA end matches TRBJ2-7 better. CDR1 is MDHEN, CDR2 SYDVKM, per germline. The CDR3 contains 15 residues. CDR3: CASRRQGWSSYEQYF. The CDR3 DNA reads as TGTGCCAGCAGGCGACAGGGATGGAGCTCCTACGAGCAGTACTTC.

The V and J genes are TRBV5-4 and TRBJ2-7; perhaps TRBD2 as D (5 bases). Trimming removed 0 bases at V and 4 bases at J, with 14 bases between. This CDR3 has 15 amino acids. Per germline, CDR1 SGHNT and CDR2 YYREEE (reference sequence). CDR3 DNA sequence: TGTGCCAGCAGCTTGGGCCCCCTAGCCGCTTACGAGCAGTACTTC. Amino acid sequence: CASSLGPLAAYEQYF.

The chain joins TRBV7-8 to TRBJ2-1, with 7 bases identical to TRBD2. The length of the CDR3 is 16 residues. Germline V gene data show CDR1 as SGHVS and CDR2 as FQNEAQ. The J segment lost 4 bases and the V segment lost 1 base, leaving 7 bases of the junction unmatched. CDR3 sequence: CASSLGSGGPYNEQFF. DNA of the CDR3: TGTGCCAGCAGCTTAGGGTCGGGGGGACCGTACAATGAGCAGTTCTTC.

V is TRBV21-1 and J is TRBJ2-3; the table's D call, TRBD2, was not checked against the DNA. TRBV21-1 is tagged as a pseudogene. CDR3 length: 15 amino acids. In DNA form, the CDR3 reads TGTGCCAGCCGGGGGACTAGCTGGAGCACAGATACGCAGTATTTT. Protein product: CASRGTSWSTDTQYF.

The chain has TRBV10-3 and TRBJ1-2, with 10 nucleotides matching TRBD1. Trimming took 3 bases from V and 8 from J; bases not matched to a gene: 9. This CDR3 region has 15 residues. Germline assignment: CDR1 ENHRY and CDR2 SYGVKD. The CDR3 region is CAISDLQGQGDGYTF. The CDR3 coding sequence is TGTGCCATCAGTGATCTTCAAGGACAGGGGGACGGCTACACCTTC.

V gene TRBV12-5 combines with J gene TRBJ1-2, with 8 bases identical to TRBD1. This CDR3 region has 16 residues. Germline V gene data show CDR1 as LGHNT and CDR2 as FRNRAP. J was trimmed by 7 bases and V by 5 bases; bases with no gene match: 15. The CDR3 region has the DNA TGTGCTAGTGGTCCCGTCCTCAGGGGGCGTTGGGGTGGCTACACCTTC. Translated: CASGPVLRGRWGGYTF. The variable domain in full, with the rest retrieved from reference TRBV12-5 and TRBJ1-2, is DARVTQTPRHKVTEMGQEVTMRCQPILGHNTVFWYRQTMMQGLELLAYFRNRAPLDDSGMPKDRFSAEMPDATLATLKIQPSEPRDSAVYFCASGPVLRGRWGGYTFGSGTRLTVV.

CDR3: CAIAEGGNRGLNYEQYF. DNA for the CDR3: TGTGCCATTGCCGAGGGGGGTAACAGGGGGCTAAACTACGAGCAGTACTTC. The rearrangement joins TRBV10-3 to TRBJ2-7, with 9 bases aligning to TRBD1. Trimming removed 9 bases from V and 3 bases from J; junction bases left unmatched: 18. Per the germline V gene, CDR1 is ENHRY and CDR2 is SYGVKD. CDR3 length: 17 amino acids.

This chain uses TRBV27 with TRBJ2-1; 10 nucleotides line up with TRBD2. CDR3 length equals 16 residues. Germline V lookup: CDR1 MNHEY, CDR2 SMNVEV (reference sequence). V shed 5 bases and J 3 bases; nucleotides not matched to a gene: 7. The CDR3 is CASSPFIAGGYNEQFF. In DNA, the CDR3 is TGTGCCAGCAGTCCCTTTATAGCGGGAGGCTACAATGAGCAGTTCTTC.

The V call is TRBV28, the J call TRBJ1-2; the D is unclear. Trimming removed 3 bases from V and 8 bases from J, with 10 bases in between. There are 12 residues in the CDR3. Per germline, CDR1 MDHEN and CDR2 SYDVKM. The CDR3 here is CASSFGGGGYTF. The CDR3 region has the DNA TGTGCCAGCAGTTTTGGAGGAGGGGGCTACACCTTC.

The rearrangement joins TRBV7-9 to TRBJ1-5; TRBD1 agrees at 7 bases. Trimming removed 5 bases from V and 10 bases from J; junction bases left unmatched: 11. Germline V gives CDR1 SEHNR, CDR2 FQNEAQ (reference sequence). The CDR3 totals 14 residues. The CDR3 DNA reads TGTGCCAGCAGCCCCGGGACAGCAAATGGTCCCCAGCATTTT. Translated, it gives CASSPGTANGPQHF. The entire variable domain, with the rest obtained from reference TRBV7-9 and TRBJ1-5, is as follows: DTGVSQNPRHKITKRGQNVTFRCDPISEHNRLYWYRQTLGQGPEFLTYFQNEAQLEKSRLLSDRFSAERPKGSFSTLEIQRTEQGDSAMYLCASSPGTANGPQHFGDGTRLSIL.